This T cell receptor beta chain was sequenced in a study of response to subunit inactivated influenza vaccine. MiXCR, run by TCRdb on the RT-PCR reads, gives a single entry per CDR3 protein. Of 450,000 to 500,000 distinct CDR3 sequences listed, roughly 11% are singletons. This CDR3 is 15 amino acids long. Trimming shortened V by 4 bases and J by 8 bases, and 18 bases separated the two germline ends. Germline lookup yields CDR1 MGHRA and CDR2 YSYEKL. Specimen: PBMCs from blood, collected roughly 46 days after vaccination. The clonotype originates from a man aged 50-60 years who received an inactivated influenza vaccine. The rearrangement links TRBV4-1 to TRBJ2-1; D is undetermined. The CDR3 loop reads CASSLLGTGFHEQFF. CDR3 coding DNA: TGCGCCAGCAGCCTCCTAGGCACCGGATTCCATGAGCAGTTCTTC.